The source of this T cell receptor (beta chain) is a study of T-cell reconstitution after alpha-beta-depleted transplantation in children. V was pared by 3 bases and J by 0 bases, with 6 bases between. The germline gives CDR1 DFQATT, CDR2 SNEGSKA (reference sequence). The CDR3 runs to 12 residues. This clonotype has a single count. This may stem from a read error, because a much larger clone lies one nucleotide away. Unique molecular identifiers were incorporated when the TCRbeta library was constructed. TCRdb recomputed calls from the PCR reads with MiXCR, one row per CDR3 protein. The sample lists roughly 500,000 distinct CDR3 sequences, approximately 32% occurring once.

The chain carries TRBV20-1 and TRBJ2-7; weak D call: TRBD2 (6 bases). The source of this sequence is a human donor who donated a stem cell graft to a child with aplastic anemia. The sample in question was PBMCs from the stem cell graft donor, obtained from the stem cell graft. This chain's CDR3 is CSASGGSYEQYF. In DNA form, the CDR3 reads TGCAGTGCTAGCGGGGGCTCCTACGAGCAGTACTTC.